This T cell receptor (beta chain) was documented in a study of cytomegalovirus exposure and HLA in healthy donors. Study findings and constraints: One later analysis, an examination of the 100 to 150 validation repertoires, found that first-cohort TCR clusters tended to co-occur in them.

This clone was seen only once. Its antigen is undetermined. Looked up from germline, CDR1 is SGHRS and CDR2 is YFSETQ. V was cut by 0 bases and J by 3 bases, with 12 bases left in between. This CDR3 contains 15 residues. Produced via immunoSEQ multiplex PCR; TCRdb's table is partial and in-frame only. The table has about 72,000 clones, roughly 94% seen once; the top ten hold under 2%. This TCR came from a woman aged 18-35 years in good health and CMV-seropositive. The V and J genes are TRBV5-1 and TRBJ1-2; a weak D match, TRBD1 (5 bases). Sequencing input: PBMCs. CDR3 DNA: TGCGCCAGCAGCTTGGATGGGGTCAGGGACTATGGCTACACCTTC. This encodes CASSLDGVRDYGYTF.